The 20 T cell receptor beta chains below were found in one sample sequenced in a study of T cells in Graves' hyperthyroidism and ophthalmopathy. The CDR3 regions of TCR beta were amplified from RNA transcripts. A first-round RT-PCR of the TCR CDR3 used the HTBI primer set. TCRdb independently ran MiXCR on the multiplex PCR reads; one entry per CDR3 protein. Here the sample spans 500,000 to 750,000 distinct CDR3 sequences, 35% to 55% being singletons. Sample: peripheral blood or thyroid tissue (not recorded which). The source of these receptors is a woman aged 18-29 years with Graves' hyperthyroidism.

The chain couples TRBV20-1 to TRBJ2-1; D gene uncertain. This CDR3 has 12 residues. V dropped 6 bases and J dropped 4 bases, with 10 bases sitting between them. The germline V gene has CDR1 DFQATT and CDR2 SNEGSKA (reference sequence). Here the CDR3 reads CSADRPYNEQFF. The CDR3, as DNA: TGCAGTGCGGACCGACCTTACAATGAGCAGTTCTTC.

Regarding this clonotype: This may stem from a read error, because a much larger clone lies one nucleotide away. In DNA form, the CDR3 reads TGCAGCGTTTTCGGACAGGGGGGGCAGCCCCAGCATTTT. Its translation: CSVFGQGGQPQHF. The rearrangement joins TRBV29-1 to TRBJ1-5; 10 bases fit TRBD1. Germline CDR1 is SQVTM and CDR2 is ANQGSEA. Trimming at V came to 5 bases and at J to 7 bases, leaving 5 bases not matched to a gene. The CDR3 consists of 13 residues.

Turning to this clonotype: A much larger clone differs by one base, so this may be a read error. This rearrangement joins TRBV12-3 or TRBV12-4 to TRBJ2-3, with D perhaps TRBD2 (6 bases). V lost 6 bases and J 2 bases, leaving 21 bases between the germline ends. The CDR3 extends over 17 amino acids. CDR3 protein: CASSRTREDPTTDTQYF. The CDR3 bases are TGTGCCAGCAGCCGGACAAGGGAGGATCCGACCACAGATACGCAGTATTTT.

This clonotype was seen a single time. This chain joins TRBV5-1 and TRBJ2-7, with 8 bases matching TRBD2. The length of the CDR3 is 16 residues. CDR1 is SGHRS, CDR2 YFSETQ, per germline. V was clipped by 0 bases and J by 5 bases; unmatched bases: 10. The CDR3 coding sequence is TGCGCCAGCAGCTTGGAACTAGCGGCAGGGGAAAACGAGCAGTACTTC. Amino acid sequence: CASSLELAAGENEQYF.

This clonotype was recorded at least ten times. This chain links TRBV13 with TRBJ2-6; D gene ambiguous. The CDR3 is 16 amino acids. V was trimmed by 7 bases and J by 4 bases, leaving 17 bases between them. Germline CDR1 is PRHDT and CDR2 is FYEKMQ (reference sequence). The CDR3 sequence: CASNIHTGAGANVLTF. CDR3 in DNA: TGTGCCAGCAACATACACACGGGTGCGGGGGCCAACGTCCTGACTTTC.

This clonotype has at least ten counts. This chain connects TRBV4-2 to TRBJ1-6, with a tentative D call TRBD1 (5 bases). With 2 bases removed from V and 7 bases from J, the gap between germline ends came to 15 bases. Germline V CDR1 and CDR2: LGHNA, YNFKEQ. This CDR3 has 16 residues. CDR3 DNA sequence: TGTGCCAGCAGCCAACCGACAGCCGAGCGGAATTCACCCCTCCACTTT. Residues: CASSQPTAERNSPLHF.

The chain is built from TRBV2 and TRBJ2-7, with unresolved D. Germline values: CDR1 SNHLY, CDR2 FYNNEI. This CDR3 has 8 residues. V lost 6 bases to trimming and J lost 7 bases, with 1 base between them. This CDR3 reads CASREQYF. CDR3 in DNA: TGTGCCAGCAGGGAGCAGTACTTC.

This clonotype was counted at least ten times. This chain connects TRBV6-1 to TRBJ2-5; TRBD2 aligns across 10 bases. CDR1 MNHNS and CDR2 SASEGT come from the germline V gene. V gave up 10 bases and J gave up 1 base; unmatched junction bases: 9. This CDR3 comprises 15 residues. CDR3 sequence reads: CATKRLAGSQETQYF. The CDR3 DNA reads as TGTGCCACCAAGAGACTAGCGGGTTCCCAAGAGACCCAGTACTTC.

This chain links TRBV11-2 with TRBJ1-1; 7 bases match TRBD1. The CDR3 runs to 16 residues. V shed 5 bases and J 5 bases; nucleotides not matched to a gene: 14. The germline CDR1 and CDR2 sequences are SGHAT and FQNNGV. CDR3 bases: TGTGCCAGCAGCCCCTGGGACAGCTCGCTGGGGACTGAAGCTTTCTTT. Protein: CASSPWDSSLGTEAFF.

On this clonotype itself: This sequence may be a read error, since a much larger clone differs from it by one base. The rearrangement joins TRBV2 to TRBJ2-7; 11 bases match TRBD2. CDR3 length: 16 amino acids. Germline CDR1 SNHLY, CDR2 FYNNEI. The trim removed 6 bases at V and 3 bases at J, leaving 10 bases unmatched. CDR3 sequence (DNA): TGTGCCAGCAGCTTAGGTTGTACTAGCGGGAGCTACGAGCAGTACTTC. Its translation: CASSLGCTSGSYEQYF.

This clonotype appeared a few times. The V and J genes are TRBV4-1 and TRBJ2-3; 11 nucleotides match TRBD2. The germline V gene has CDR1 MGHRA and CDR2 YSYEKL. With 6 bases clipped from V and 5 bases from J, the junction kept 7 bases outside the gene matches. CDR3 size: 15 residues. The CDR3 DNA reads TGCGCCAGCAGAATCACCGGACTAGCGGGAGATACGCAGTATTTT. Translated, it gives CASRITGLAGDTQYF.

The rearrangement joins TRBV20-1 to TRBJ2-5, with D unclear. The length of the CDR3 is 13 residues. The germline V gene has CDR1 DFQATT and CDR2 SNEGSKA (reference sequence). V lost 0 bases and J lost 5, with 10 bases in between. As DNA, the CDR3 is TGCAGTGCTAGAGAGCCTCTGTCGGAGACCCAGTACTTC. Residues: CSAREPLSETQYF.

There are a few counts of this clonotype. The rearrangement links TRBV10-3 to TRBJ1-1; TRBD1 might be the D (5 bases). This CDR3 is built from 16 residues. Germline CDR1 reads ENHRY; CDR2 reads SYGVKD. Between the trimmed V and J ends, which lost 4 bases and 8 bases, there was a span of 23 bases. This CDR3 is CAISARGLRDELEAFF. CDR3 DNA: TGTGCCATCAGTGCTAGAGGACTTCGGGACGAACTCGAAGCTTTCTTT.

The chain carries TRBV19 and TRBJ2-5; 7 bases agree with TRBD1. This CDR3 comprises 18 residues. CDR1 and CDR2 (germline): LNHDA, SQIVND (reference sequence). Losses at the gene ends were 4 bases for V and 1 base for J; bases not matched to a gene: 15. This chain's CDR3 is CASSTFIASTGTQETQYF. CDR3 sequence (DNA): TGTGCCAGTAGTACCTTCATAGCGTCGACAGGGACCCAAGAGACCCAGTACTTC.

This sequence joins TRBV4-3 and TRBJ2-2; D perhaps matches TRBD2 (6 bases). CDR3 length equals 18 residues. CDR1 and CDR2 from the germline V gene are LGHNA and YSLEER. V was pared by 4 bases and J by 1 base, with 19 bases between. CDR3 coding DNA: TGCGCCAGCAGCCCCCCAACGCGGAGGGGACTGAACACCGGGGAGCTGTTTTTT. This encodes CASSPPTRRGLNTGELFF.

This clonotype was recorded at least ten times. The rearrangement joins TRBV24-1 to TRBJ1-5; D is uncertain. The germline gives CDR1 KGHDR, CDR2 SFDVKD. CDR3 length equals 14 residues. V lost 4 bases, J lost 5 bases, and 11 bases lay in between. The CDR3: CATSDSLGYQPQHF. In DNA form, the CDR3 reads TGTGCCACCAGTGACAGCCTCGGGTATCAGCCCCAGCATTTT.

At least ten counts were recorded for this clonotype. V and J are TRBV20-1 and TRBJ2-5; 10 bases map to TRBD2. Germline trimming cut 3 bases from V and 3 bases from J; bases unmatched to any gene: 13. The CDR3 extends over 17 amino acids. The germline gives CDR1 DFQATT, CDR2 SNEGSKA (reference sequence). Here the CDR3 reads CSASLAGVSRRKETQYF. In DNA form, the CDR3 reads TGCAGTGCTAGCCTAGCGGGAGTATCTCGAAGGAAAGAGACCCAGTACTTC.

The V gene is TRBV7-8, the J gene TRBJ1-2; 7 bases fit TRBD1. V gave up 5 bases and J gave up 4 bases; unmatched junction bases: 16. Per germline, CDR1 SGHVS and CDR2 FQNEAQ. The CDR3 consists of 17 residues. In DNA form, the CDR3 reads TGTGCCAGCAGCCTAAGGGAAGGGGGCAGGTCCGGCTATGGCTACACCTTC. Translating gives CASSLREGGRSGYGYTF.

The genes are TRBV27 and TRBJ2-7; D is tentatively TRBD1 or TRBD2 (5 bases each). The CDR3 is 13 amino acids. The germline gives CDR1 MNHEY, CDR2 SMNVEV (reference sequence). Trimming took 6 bases from V and 5 from J, leaving 14 bases between them. The chain's CDR3 is CASREGWRDEQYF. DNA for the CDR3: TGTGCCAGCAGAGAGGGGTGGCGGGACGAGCAGTACTTC.

The J gene is TRBJ2-3, the V gene TRBV10-3, with D perhaps TRBD2 (6 bases). CDR1 ENHRY and CDR2 SYGVKD come from the germline V gene. Trimming pared 3 bases from V and 2 bases from J, leaving 15 bases between. This CDR3 contains 16 residues. The CDR3 here is CAISEPAAGSTDTQYF. CDR3 nucleotides: TGTGCCATCAGTGAACCTGCTGCGGGATCCACAGATACGCAGTATTTT.